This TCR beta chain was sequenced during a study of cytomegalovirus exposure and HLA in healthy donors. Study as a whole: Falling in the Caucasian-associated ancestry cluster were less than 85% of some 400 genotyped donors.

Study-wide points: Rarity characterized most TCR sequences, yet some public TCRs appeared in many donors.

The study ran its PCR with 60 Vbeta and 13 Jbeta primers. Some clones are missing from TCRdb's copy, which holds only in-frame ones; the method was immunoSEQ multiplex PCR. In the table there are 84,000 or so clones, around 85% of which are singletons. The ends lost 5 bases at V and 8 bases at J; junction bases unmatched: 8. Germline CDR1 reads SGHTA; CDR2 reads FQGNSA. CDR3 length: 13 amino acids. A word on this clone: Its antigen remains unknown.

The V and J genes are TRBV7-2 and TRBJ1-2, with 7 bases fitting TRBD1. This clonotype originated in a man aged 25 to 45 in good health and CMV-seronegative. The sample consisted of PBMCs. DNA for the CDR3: TGTGCCAGCAGCCCGGAGACAGGGAGAGGCTACACCTTC. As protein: CASSPETGRGYTF.